These T cell receptor beta chains were read from a single sample in a study of T cell responses to AZD1222 COVID-19 vaccine. Assay used: immunoSEQ multiplex PCR; TCRdb lists only in-frame clones, some missing. This sample has 120,000 or so clones, with 90% found just once. This material consisted of peripheral blood, taken on day 0 of MenACWY control vaccination. These receptors originate from an adult in good health. Each CDR3 is given with its conserved first and last residue. D genes are given only for firm matches. Size is stated for part of the rows, as once, few or many counts, or as a class when the clone is expanded.

>TRBV25-1|NA|TRBJ2-6|NA
CASSHRVSGANVLTF
TGTGCCAGCAGCCACCGGGTCTCTGGGGCCAACGTCCTGACTTTC
>TRBV25-1|once|TRBJ1-1|NA
CASGGPTEAFF
TGTGCCAGCGGGGGCCCCACTGAAGCTTTCTTT
>TRBV27|NA|TRBJ2-7|TRBD2
CASSLKPPAGGYEQYF
TGTGCCAGCAGTTTAAAACCCCCAGCGGGGGGCTACGAGCAGTACTTC
>TRBV4-1|NA|TRBJ2-5|NA
CASSQAPGPQETQYF
TGCGCCAGCAGCCAGGCCCCGGGACCCCAAGAGACCCAGTACTTC
>TRBV30|NA|TRBJ1-5|NA
CAWSAQGDQPQHF
TGTGCCTGGAGTGCCCAGGGTGATCAGCCCCAGCATTTT
>TRBV19|NA|TRBJ1-1|NA
CASSIVSGKAFF
TGTGCCAGTAGTATAGTGTCGGGGAAAGCTTTCTTT
>TRBV5-1|few|TRBJ2-5|NA
CASSLWVNTQETQYF
TGCGCCAGCAGCTTGTGGGTCAACACGCAAGAGACCCAGTACTTC
>TRBV7-2|NA|TRBJ2-5|NA
CASSLDERGQETQYF
TGTGCCAGCAGCTTAGATGAAAGGGGCCAAGAGACCCAGTACTTC
>TRBV27|NA|TRBJ2-2|NA
CASSFARNTGELFF
TGTGCCAGCAGTTTCGCCCGAAACACCGGGGAGCTGTTTTTT
>TRBV6-2/TRBV6-3|NA|TRBJ1-2|NA
CASSQGFYGYTF
TGTGCCAGCAGTCAGGGTTTCTATGGCTACACCTTC
>TRBV10-3|once|TRBJ1-1|TRBD1
CAISEIPGQANTEAFF
TGTGCCATCAGTGAGATACCGGGACAGGCGAACACTGAAGCTTTCTTT
>TRBV30|NA|TRBJ2-1|TRBD1
CAWLGQGSGNEQFF
TGTGCCTGGCTAGGACAGGGGAGCGGCAATGAGCAGTTCTTC
>TRBV6-4|NA|TRBJ2-1|TRBD2
CASSANLAGAPEQFF
TGTGCCAGCAGTGCCAACTTGGCGGGAGCTCCTGAGCAGTTCTTC
>TRBV5-1|NA|TRBJ2-1|NA
CASSLVGQQYNEQFF
TGCGCCAGCAGCTTGGTAGGACAGCAATACAATGAGCAGTTCTTC
>TRBV2|NA|TRBJ1-4|NA
CASSDQGPNEKLFF
TGTGCCAGCAGTGATCAGGGACCTAATGAAAAACTGTTTTTT
>TRBV19|NA|TRBJ2-1|NA
CASSIEGGLRNEQFF
TGTGCCAGTAGTATAGAAGGGGGGCTGAGGAATGAGCAGTTCTTC
>TRBV28|NA|TRBJ2-1|NA
CASSIRENLYNEQFF
TGTGCCAGCAGTATCCGGGAAAATCTGTACAATGAGCAGTTCTTC
>TRBV7-3|NA|TRBJ2-5|NA
CASSLRGQETQYF
TGTGCCAGCAGCTTAAGGGGGCAAGAGACCCAGTACTTC
>TRBV5-1|NA|TRBJ2-5|TRBD2
CASSLGPGLAGGETQYF
TGCGCCAGCAGCTTGGGTCCGGGACTAGCGGGGGGAGAGACCCAGTACTTC
>TRBV7-3|once|TRBJ2-1|NA
CASSPNFPAGEQFF
TGTGCCAGCAGCCCGAATTTTCCTGCAGGCGAGCAGTTCTTC
>TRBV24-1|NA|TRBJ2-1|TRBD1
CAPYDRGLLNEQFF
TGTGCCCCTTACGACAGGGGCCTTCTCAATGAGCAGTTCTTC
>TRBV15|NA|TRBJ2-7|NA
CATSRDQGRGEQYF
TGTGCCACCAGCAGAGATCAGGGGAGGGGGGAGCAGTACTTC
>TRBV6-5|few|TRBJ2-3|TRBD1
CASSRDRGTDTQYF
TGTGCCAGCAGCCGGGACAGGGGGACAGATACGCAGTATTTT
>TRBV28|NA|TRBJ2-7|NA
CASSLSRIGEQYF
TGTGCCAGCAGCTTGTCCCGAATTGGGGAGCAGTACTTC
>TRBV4-1|NA|TRBJ2-5|NA
CASSQDRGQETQYF
TGCGCCAGCAGCCAAGACAGGGGTCAAGAGACCCAGTACTTC
>TRBV29-1|few|TRBJ1-1|NA
CSVETATRVEAFF
TGCAGCGTGGAGACAGCAACCAGGGTCGAAGCTTTCTTT
>TRBV7-3|few|TRBJ2-7|TRBD2
CASSLTSAGDYEQYF
TGTGCCAGCAGCTTAACGTCAGCGGGAGACTACGAGCAGTACTTC
>TRBV9|NA|TRBJ2-1|TRBD2
CASSIGLAGGTSSYNEQFF
TGTGCCAGCAGCATCGGACTAGCGGGGGGAACCAGCTCCTACAATGAGCAGTTCTTC
>TRBV27|NA|TRBJ2-1|NA
CASSLSAGLLGDNEQFF
TGTGCCAGCAGTTTATCGGCAGGGCTCCTCGGAGACAATGAGCAGTTCTTC
>TRBV7-9|once|TRBJ2-7|TRBD1
CASSARDRVYEQYF
TGTGCCAGCAGCGCCCGGGACAGGGTCTACGAGCAGTACTTC
>TRBV7-9|NA|TRBJ1-1|NA
CASSLGGSQGKWNAEAFF
TGTGCCAGCAGCTTAGGAGGCTCACAGGGTAAATGGAACGCTGAAGCTTTCTTT
>TRBV7-7|NA|TRBJ2-1|NA
CASSPLSVNEQFF
TGTGCCAGCAGCCCTTTGTCGGTGAATGAGCAGTTCTTC
>TRBV28|NA|TRBJ2-7|TRBD2
CASSAASGTSGSYEQYF
TGTGCCAGCAGTGCCGCCTCCGGGACTAGCGGTTCCTACGAGCAGTACTTC
>TRBV14|NA|TRBJ2-1|NA
CASTIGPYNEQFF
TGTGCCAGCACCATAGGACCCTACAATGAGCAGTTCTTC
>TRBV5-4|NA|TRBJ2-5|NA
CASTGPGGETQYF
TGTGCCAGCACGGGGCCAGGGGGGGAGACCCAGTACTTC
>TRBV19|NA|TRBJ1-5|TRBD1
CATRGQVQSNQPQHF
TGTGCAACACGTGGACAGGTACAAAGCAATCAGCCCCAGCATTTT
>TRBV7-6|NA|TRBJ1-3|TRBD1
CASSPRDRGSGNTIYF
TGTGCCAGCAGCCCGCGGGACAGGGGCTCTGGAAACACCATATATTTT
>TRBV3-1/TRBV3-2|NA|TRBJ1-6|NA
CASSQDYLANNSPLHF
TGTGCCAGCAGCCAAGATTACCTTGCTAATAATTCACCCCTCCACTTT
>TRBV3-1/TRBV3-2|NA|TRBJ1-4|TRBD1
CASSQPRDRGYEKLFF
TGTGCCAGCAGCCAACCCCGGGACAGGGGGTATGAAAAACTGTTTTTT
>TRBV28|NA|TRBJ1-6|NA
CASSYAGKGSDNSPLHF
TGTGCCAGCAGTTATGCAGGGAAGGGCTCTGATAATTCACCCCTCCACTTT
>TRBV5-1|NA|TRBJ2-3|NA
CASSSSAGAASTDTQYF
TGCGCCAGCAGCTCGTCGGCCGGAGCGGCTAGCACAGATACGCAGTATTTT
>TRBV28|NA|TRBJ2-7|TRBD2
CASRTDRTSGQPYEQYF
TGTGCCAGCAGGACGGATCGGACTAGCGGGCAACCCTACGAGCAGTACTTC
>TRBV5-1|NA|TRBJ1-2|NA
CASSLEDGRGNGYTF
TGCGCCAGCAGCTTGGAAGACGGCAGGGGCAATGGCTACACCTTC
>TRBV30|NA|TRBJ2-3|TRBD2
CAWRAWASGYTDTQYF
TGTGCCTGGAGGGCCTGGGCTAGCGGGTACACAGATACGCAGTATTTT
>TRBV24-1|NA|TRBJ2-3|NA
CATGHRALGTSTDTQYF
TGTGCCACCGGTCATAGAGCTCTAGGGACTAGCACAGATACGCAGTATTTT
>TRBV7-9|NA|TRBJ1-4|NA
CASSKEEEKLFF
TGTGCCAGCAGCAAGGAAGAAGAAAAACTGTTTTTT
>TRBV6-5|few|TRBJ1-2|NA
CASTVSGQGYTF
TGTGCCAGCACCGTTTCAGGTCAAGGCTACACCTTC
>TRBV19|NA|TRBJ2-3|TRBD2
CASSIGLAGDADTQYF
TGTGCCAGTAGTATCGGACTAGCGGGAGATGCAGATACGCAGTATTTT
>TRBV6-4|NA|TRBJ2-7|TRBD2
CASDGRAGGPGNEQYF
TGTGCCAGTGATGGGCGAGCGGGAGGGCCGGGGAACGAGCAGTACTTC
>TRBV10-2|once|TRBJ1-6|NA
CASRDSVKVDNSPLHF
TGCGCCAGCAGGGACAGCGTTAAAGTTGATAATTCACCCCTCCACTTT
>TRBV6-1|NA|TRBJ1-5|NA
CASSERPEGYQPQHF
TGTGCCAGCAGTGAACGCCCTGAAGGGTATCAGCCCCAGCATTTT
>TRBV14|NA|TRBJ1-6|NA
CASNQTPGSPLHF
TGTGCCAGCAACCAGACGCCGGGTTCACCCCTCCACTTT
>TRBV18|NA|TRBJ2-2|NA
CASSPKSTNTGELFF
TGTGCCAGCTCACCAAAATCTACGAACACCGGGGAGCTGTTTTTT
>TRBV28|NA|TRBJ1-2|NA
CASRLSPGANYGYTF
TGTGCCAGCAGACTATCCCCCGGAGCTAACTATGGCTACACCTTC
>TRBV11-2|NA|TRBJ1-1|NA
CASSLGAGNTEAFF
TGTGCCAGCAGCTTAGGAGCAGGGAACACTGAAGCTTTCTTT
>TRBV15|NA|TRBJ2-1|TRBD2
CATSGRTSGSNEQFF
TGTGCCACCAGCGGAAGGACTAGCGGTTCCAATGAGCAGTTCTTC
>TRBV9|NA|TRBJ1-2|NA
CASSVDNYYGYTF
TGTGCCAGCAGCGTAGATAACTACTATGGCTACACCTTC